The 8 T cell receptor beta chains given below trace back to one sample, sequenced in a study of T cell changes during pregnancy in multiple sclerosis. Sequenced by immunoSEQ multiplex PCR; TCRdb stores in-frame clones only, minus some. This table has about 70,000 clones, about 92% appearing once. This sample comprised peripheral blood, obtained in the second trimester of pregnancy. These receptors were taken from a female donor in good health, enrolled as a control in a pregnancy study.

The rearrangement uses TRBV6-5 and TRBJ1-2, with a weak D call TRBD1 (6 bases). The CDR3 sequence is 13 residues long. The germline V and J ends were trimmed by 5 bases and 6 bases, with 13 bases remaining between them. Germline CDR1 reads MNHEY; CDR2 reads SVGAGI. Here the CDR3 reads CASSRTTGNGYTF. DNA for the CDR3: TGTGCCAGCAGTCGAACGACAGGCAATGGCTACACCTTC.

The rearrangement uses TRBV4-3 and TRBJ1-2; 9 nucleotides agree with TRBD1. The J segment lost 4 bases and the V segment lost 0 bases, leaving 9 bases of the junction unmatched. Germline assignment: CDR1 LGHNA and CDR2 YSLEER. This CDR3 contains 17 residues. For the CDR3, the DNA is TGCGCCAGCAGCCAAGATCCCAATCCGACAGGGGGCTATGGCTACACCTTC. Translating it yields CASSQDPNPTGGYGYTF.

This clone was seen a single time. The genes are TRBV5-4 and TRBJ1-2; D gene uncertain. Between the trimmed V and J ends, which lost 1 base and 10 bases, there was a span of 8 bases. CDR3 length: 11 amino acids. Germline loops: CDR1 SGHNT, CDR2 YYREEE (reference sequence). This CDR3 is CASSLLQVYTF. The CDR3 region has the DNA TGTGCCAGCAGCTTGCTTCAGGTCTACACCTTC.

The rearrangement joins TRBV11-2 to TRBJ2-1; 9 nucleotides align to TRBD2. From germline, CDR1 is SGHAT and CDR2 FQNNGV. The CDR3 is 14 residues long. After removal of 1 base from V and 9 bases from J, the junction contained 4 bases not matched to a gene. The CDR3, as DNA: TGTGCCAGCAGCTTAGGGACTAGCGTTGGTGAGCAGTTCTTC. It specifies CASSLGTSVGEQFF. The full variable domain, completed using reference TRBV11-2 and TRBJ2-1, is EAGVAQSPRYKIIEKRQSVAFWCNPISGHATLYWYQQILGQGPKLLIQFQNNGVVDDSQLPKDRFSAERLKGVDSTLKIQPAKLEDSAVYLCASSLGTSVGEQFFGPGTRLTVL.

V usage is TRBV2 and J usage is TRBJ1-5; D call uncertain. Looked up from germline, CDR1 is SNHLY and CDR2 is FYNNEI. Trimming stripped 5 bases from V and 4 bases from J, with 15 bases between. The CDR3 is made up of 15 amino acids. The CDR3 loop reads CASSSGRRENQPQHF. DNA for the CDR3: TGTGCCAGCAGTTCCGGACGGCGGGAGAATCAGCCCCAGCATTTT.

The chain has TRBV4-2 and TRBJ2-1, with 8 bases that match TRBD2. After removal of 2 bases from V and 0 bases from J, the junction contained 6 bases not matched to a gene. The CDR3 has 17 residues. The germline CDR1 and CDR2 sequences are LGHNA and YNFKEQ. The CDR3 DNA reads TGTGCCAGCAGCCAATCAGTAGCGGGGAGCTCCTACAATGAGCAGTTCTTC. This translates into CASSQSVAGSSYNEQFF.

The chain combines TRBV7-9 with TRBJ2-2; 13 bases line up with TRBD2. V shed 4 bases and J 0 bases; nucleotides not matched to a gene: 2. CDR3 length: 17 residues. Germline values: CDR1 SEHNR, CDR2 FQNEAQ (reference sequence). This CDR3 is CASSSGLAGTNTGELFF. The CDR3 DNA is TGTGCCAGCAGCTCGGGACTAGCGGGGACGAACACCGGGGAGCTGTTTTTT.

A single count supports this clone. This chain uses TRBV5-6 with TRBJ1-2; no clear D. Trimming pared 4 bases from V and 6 bases from J, leaving 16 bases between. The CDR3 runs 14 residues. CDR1 and CDR2 (germline): SGHDT, YYEEEE. The CDR3 spells CASSPATGIHGYTF. Here the CDR3 DNA reads TGTGCCAGCAGCCCCGCCACCGGGATTCATGGCTACACCTTC.